What follows is one TCR beta chain and its context. This sample was taken from a study of blood T cell repertoires in COVID-19. V was clipped by 3 bases and J by 6 bases; unmatched bases: 9. In germline, CDR1 is LNHDA, CDR2 SQIVND (reference sequence). The CDR3 runs 16 residues. Libraries were prepared by immunoSEQ multiplex PCR; TCRdb keeps only in-frame clonotypes and omits some of them. The sample shows a few hundred thousand clones, 91% of them seen only once. V gene TRBV19 combines with J gene TRBJ2-1; 9 bases match TRBD1. The sample consisted of PBMCs or T cells enriched from blood (not recorded which). The sequence came from a human donor in a cohort exposed to, infected with or recovered from COVID-19 (not recorded which). The donor label of this sample is uncertain. The CDR3 region is CASSIWTGEVGNEQFF. The CDR3 coding sequence is TGTGCCAGTAGTATCTGGACAGGGGAGGTGGGCAATGAGCAGTTCTTC.